The rows below give T cell receptor beta chains drawn from one sample of a study of T-cell memory formation after mild COVID-19. TCRdb recomputed calls from the 5' RACE reads with MiXCR, one row per CDR3 protein. The sample lists some 600,000 distinct CDR3 sequences; roughly 17% were seen once. The sequencing sample was made of PBMCs or a T cell subset sorted from them (not recorded which). The receptors stem from an adult woman who had mild COVID-19 (a few samples of this study predate the infection). Cell type and time point are not known. Each CDR3 is given with its conserved first and last residue.

V gene,CDR3 protein
TRBV7-2,CAGASMGGTDTQYF
TRBV29-1,CSVEVRADEQYF
TRBV7-6,CASIPGQGGETEAFF
TRBV30,CAWSLGGNEQYF
TRBV30,CAWSPPVRGYEQYF
TRBV5-1,CASSLSRLAGAVSSYEQYF
TRBV6-5,CASSYGRTGDGYTF
TRBV7-2,CASSLVLQGTGYTF
TRBV6-5,CASSFRSANYGYTF
TRBV28,CASREANTEAFF
TRBV2,CASSGGLAYETQYF
TRBV10-3,CAISGQENTGELFF
TRBV5-1,CASSLYGEDEQFF
TRBV7-3,CASSRDSRLYNEQFF
TRBV18,CASSPTVDSPLHF
TRBV6-2/TRBV6-3,CASSYSIQGQPYGYTF
TRBV5-1,CASSEGQAWGSPLHF
TRBV5-1,CASSDTRGSETQYF
TRBV30,CAWNQGLAGGYNEQFF
TRBV9,CASSVARHNEQFF
TRBV6-5,CASSYLSSNTGELFF
TRBV3-1,CASSQGSGGLQETQYF
TRBV24-1,CATSPRVPHNEQFF
TRBV18,CASSPGRQRLAGGQETQYF
TRBV7-9,CASTLNLASQETQYF
TRBV2,CASSTQWNSPLHF
TRBV11-2,CASSPHGDRQETQYF
TRBV15,CATSRDRGNTIYF
TRBV7-9,CASSLVGTGSNEQFF
TRBV4-1,CASSQDGRKQQYEQYF
TRBV12-3/TRBV12-4,CASSLAPGTGSDEQYF
TRBV15,CATSRDRNSVANYGYTF
TRBV6-2/TRBV6-3,CASSYSSTSGRPNPSSGANVLTF
TRBV6-5,CASVDTSNTEAFF
TRBV2,CASSVPGTGENTEAFF
TRBV20-1,CSAHQPERGEGTDTQYF
TRBV3-1,CSSSQGWSGQPSRGYTF